The next 15 T cell receptor beta chains were all read from a single sample in a study of T cell changes during pregnancy in multiple sclerosis. Profiled with immunoSEQ multiplex PCR; TCRdb holds only in-frame clones, not every one. The table shows tens of thousands of clones, with around 93% occurring only once. The material sequenced was CD4+ T cells from peripheral blood mononuclear cells, taken in the third trimester of pregnancy. The origin of the receptors is a female donor in good health, enrolled as a control in a pregnancy study.

The chain employs TRBV7-2 and TRBJ2-1; a weak D match, TRBD2 (5 bases). Trimming left V 5 bases short and J 6 bases short, with 14 bases between. CDR3 length: 14 amino acids. Germline V gene lookup returns CDR1 SGHTA and CDR2 FQGNSA. CDR3 region: CASSGRTPLNEQFF. The CDR3 nucleotides read TGTGCCAGCAGCGGGCGGACTCCCCTCAATGAGCAGTTCTTC.

The chain carries TRBV5-6 and TRBJ1-6; 9 bases fit TRBD1. V was clipped by 4 bases and J by 7 bases; unmatched bases: 3. The CDR3 consists of 14 residues. Germline V gives CDR1 SGHDT, CDR2 YYEEEE. The CDR3 coding sequence is TGTGCCAGCAGCCCGGACAGGGGAAATTCACCCCTCCACTTT. The encoded protein is CASSPDRGNSPLHF.

The rearrangement joins TRBV11-2 to TRBJ1-5; D not resolved. This CDR3 is 15 amino acids long. Trimming pared 5 bases from V and 3 bases from J, leaving 14 bases between. CDR1 and CDR2 from the germline V gene are SGHAT and FQNNGV. The CDR3 DNA reads TGTGCCAGCAGCCTAATGGGTCAGGACAATCAGCCCCAGCATTTT. This codes for CASSLMGQDNQPQHF.

The rearrangement joins TRBV9 to TRBJ1-1; D gene ambiguous. Germline lookup yields CDR1 SGDLS and CDR2 YYNGEE. V shed 0 bases and J shed 1 base, with 4 bases lying between them. This CDR3 contains 13 residues. The CDR3 bases are TGTGCCAGCAGCGTAGGGAGGAACACTGAAGCTTTCTTT. Protein sequence: CASSVGRNTEAFF.

For the CDR3, the DNA is TGTGCCAGTAGTGGGCAGACAGATACGCAGTATTTT. This codes for CASSGQTDTQYF. The chain employs TRBV19 and TRBJ2-3; D remains unclear. The germline V and J ends were trimmed by 5 bases and 3 bases, with 6 bases remaining between them. This CDR3 is 12 amino acids long. Germline lookup yields CDR1 LNHDA and CDR2 SQIVND (reference sequence).

The rearrangement links TRBV4-2 to TRBJ2-5, with D possibly being TRBD2 (6 bases). The CDR3 has 16 amino acids. Trimming cost V 1 base and J 4 bases, with 16 bases left between them. The germline V gene encodes CDR1 LGHNA and CDR2 YNFKEQ. The CDR3 loop reads CASSQASGVGGETQYF. As DNA, the CDR3 is TGTGCCAGCAGCCAAGCATCGGGAGTTGGAGGAGAGACCCAGTACTTC.

Here the CDR3 DNA reads TGTGCCAGCAGTGAATCGGTCAGGTACACTGAAGCTTTCTTT. The encoded protein is CASSESVRYTEAFF. The genes are TRBV2 and TRBJ1-1; D uncertain. The CDR3 has 14 residues. The V end lost 2 bases, the J end lost 3 bases, and 10 bases lay between the germline ends. Germline V CDR1 and CDR2: SNHLY, FYNNEI.

The rearrangement joins TRBV29-1 to TRBJ1-6; 8 positions agree with TRBD1. The germline gives CDR1 SQVTM, CDR2 ANQGSEA. This CDR3 comprises 13 residues. Trimming took 4 bases from V and 8 from J; bases not matched to a gene: 4. The CDR3 coding sequence is TGCAGCGTTGCAGGGGGCGTTTATTCACCCCTCCACTTT. Translating gives CSVAGGVYSPLHF.

This chain connects TRBV7-2 to TRBJ1-3; tentative D call: TRBD1 (6 bases). The CDR3 has 14 residues. V shed 3 bases and J shed 3 bases, with 9 bases lying between them. The germline V gene encodes CDR1 SGHTA and CDR2 FQGNSA. CDR3: CASSLTGGGNTIYF. Here the CDR3 DNA reads TGTGCCAGCAGCTTGACAGGAGGTGGAAACACCATATATTTT.

The chain has TRBV30 and TRBJ1-5, with 7 bases aligning to TRBD1. V trimming: 0 bases; J trimming: 10 bases; junction bases outside the gene matches: 12. Germline CDR1 is GTSNPN and CDR2 is SVGIG (reference sequence). The CDR3 has 15 residues. CDR3 in amino acids: CAWSVGTARGSPQHF. CDR3 coding DNA: TGTGCCTGGAGTGTAGGGACAGCCCGTGGCAGCCCCCAGCATTTT.

The chain employs TRBV27 and TRBJ2-1; 8 nucleotides line up with TRBD1. The CDR3 spans 13 residues. Germline V gene data show CDR1 as MNHEY and CDR2 as SMNVEV (reference sequence). The trim removed 6 bases at V and 4 bases at J, leaving 2 bases unmatched. The CDR3 bases are TGTGCCAGCAGGAGGACAGGGTACAATGAGCAGTTCTTC. Translation gives CASRRTGYNEQFF.

The rearrangement links TRBV7-8 to TRBJ1-6; tentative D call: TRBD1 (6 bases). Germline-derived CDR1 and CDR2 are SGHVS and FQNEAQ. This CDR3 region has 17 residues. V was cut by 1 base and J by 6 bases, with 16 bases left in between. In DNA, the CDR3 is TGTGCCAGCAGCTTAGTGCCCCCGACAGGAATTAATTCACCCCTCCACTTT. It codes for CASSLVPPTGINSPLHF. The full variable domain, its missing parts supplied by reference TRBV7-8 and TRBJ1-6, is GAGVSQSPRYKVAKRGQDVALRCDPISGHVSLFWYQQALGQGPEFLTYFQNEAQLDKSGLPSDRFFAERPEGSVSTLKIQRTQQEDSAVYLCASSLVPPTGINSPLHFGNGTRLTVT.

The V call is TRBV5-5, the J call TRBJ2-4; TRBD1 aligns across 8 bases. The CDR3 length is 16 residues. Germline CDR1 SGHKS, CDR2 YYEKEE (reference sequence). V was pared by 4 bases and J by 5 bases, with 11 bases of the junction left unmatched. CDR3 amino acids: CASSPGQEERENIQYF. The CDR3, as DNA: TGTGCCAGCAGCCCGGGACAGGAGGAGAGGGAAAACATTCAGTACTTC.

The chain combines TRBV4-2 with TRBJ1-2; D is undetermined. Germline V gives CDR1 LGHNA, CDR2 YNFKEQ. Trimming took off 0 bases at V and 5 bases at J, with 13 bases between the two ends. The CDR3 length is 15 residues. The CDR3 nucleotides are TGTGCCAGCAGCCAAGACCTCGGGTCCCCTTATGGCTACACCTTC. This gives the protein CASSQDLGSPYGYTF.

This chain links TRBV7-2 with TRBJ2-1; maybe TRBD1 (5 bases). Trimming took 4 bases from V and 5 from J, leaving 9 bases between them. Germline-derived CDR1 and CDR2 are SGHTA and FQGNSA. The CDR3 has 13 amino acids. CDR3 sequence reads: CASSSTRDNEQFF. The CDR3 DNA reads as TGTGCCAGCAGCTCCACCAGGGACAATGAGCAGTTCTTC.